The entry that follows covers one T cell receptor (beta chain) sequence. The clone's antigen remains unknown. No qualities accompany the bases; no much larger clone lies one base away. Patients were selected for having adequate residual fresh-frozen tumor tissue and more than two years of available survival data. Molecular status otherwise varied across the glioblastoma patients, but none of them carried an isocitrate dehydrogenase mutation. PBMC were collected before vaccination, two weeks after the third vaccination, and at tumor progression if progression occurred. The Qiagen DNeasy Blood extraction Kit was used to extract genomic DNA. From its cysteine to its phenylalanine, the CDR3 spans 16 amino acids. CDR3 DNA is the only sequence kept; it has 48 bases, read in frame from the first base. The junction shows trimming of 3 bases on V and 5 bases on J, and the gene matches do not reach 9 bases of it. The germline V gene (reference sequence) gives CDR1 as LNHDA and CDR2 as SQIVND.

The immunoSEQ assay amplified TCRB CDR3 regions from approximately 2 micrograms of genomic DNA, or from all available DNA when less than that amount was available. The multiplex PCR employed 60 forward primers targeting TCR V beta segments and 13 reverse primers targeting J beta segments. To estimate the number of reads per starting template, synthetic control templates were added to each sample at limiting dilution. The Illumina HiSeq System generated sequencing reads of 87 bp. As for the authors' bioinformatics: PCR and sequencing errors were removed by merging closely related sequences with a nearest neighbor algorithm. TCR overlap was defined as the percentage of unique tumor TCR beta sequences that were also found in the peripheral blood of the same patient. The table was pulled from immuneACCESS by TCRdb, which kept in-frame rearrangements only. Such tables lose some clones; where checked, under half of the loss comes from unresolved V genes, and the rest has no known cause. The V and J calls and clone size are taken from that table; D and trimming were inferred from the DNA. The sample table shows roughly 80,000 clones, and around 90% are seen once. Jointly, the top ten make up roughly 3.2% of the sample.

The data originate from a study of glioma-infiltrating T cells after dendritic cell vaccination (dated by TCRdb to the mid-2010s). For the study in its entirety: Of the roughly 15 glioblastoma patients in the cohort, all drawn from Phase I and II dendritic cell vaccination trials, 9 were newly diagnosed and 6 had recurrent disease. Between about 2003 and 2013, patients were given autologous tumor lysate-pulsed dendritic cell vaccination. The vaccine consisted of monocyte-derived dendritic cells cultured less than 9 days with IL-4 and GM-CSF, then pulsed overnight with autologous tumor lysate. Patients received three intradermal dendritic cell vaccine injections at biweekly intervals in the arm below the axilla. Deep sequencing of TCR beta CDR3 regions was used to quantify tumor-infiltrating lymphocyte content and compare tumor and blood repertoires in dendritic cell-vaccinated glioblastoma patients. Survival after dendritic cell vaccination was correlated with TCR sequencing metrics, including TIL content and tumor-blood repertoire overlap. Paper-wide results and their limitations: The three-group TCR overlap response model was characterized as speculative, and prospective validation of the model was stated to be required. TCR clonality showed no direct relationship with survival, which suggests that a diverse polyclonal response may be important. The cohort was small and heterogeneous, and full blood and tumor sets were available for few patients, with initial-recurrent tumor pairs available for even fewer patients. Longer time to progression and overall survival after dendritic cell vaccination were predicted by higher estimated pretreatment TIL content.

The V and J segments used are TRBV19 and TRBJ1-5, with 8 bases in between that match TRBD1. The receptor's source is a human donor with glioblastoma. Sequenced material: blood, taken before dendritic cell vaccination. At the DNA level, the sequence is TGTGCCAGTAGTATGTGGAGACAGGGGAGGGATCAGCCCCAGCATTTT. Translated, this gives CASSMWRQGRDQPQHF.